A single sample is the source of the 32 T cell receptor beta chains below, sequenced in a study of tumor-infiltrating lymphocytes in primary liver carcinoma. Co-extraction of RNA and DNA was performed on about 20-33 mg of unsorted bulk tissue. With roughly 540 ng total RNA as template and a constant-region primer, TCR beta cDNA was made. Library construction for TCR beta comprised three nested multiplex PCR rounds performed with slightly modified ARM-PCR. Rounds one and two of PCR, each of approximately 11 cycles, were primed with TRBV1-TRBV30 forward primers and a C-beta reverse primer. TCRdb called the multiplex PCR reads again in MiXCR, with one record for every CDR3 protein. The table lists some 180,000 distinct CDR3 sequences, 85% of them singletons. The material sequenced was tumor tissue from primary liver carcinoma. These receptors all come from a man between 35 and 55 years old with primary liver carcinoma and hepatitis B virus infection.

Worth noting for this clonotype: Germline and junction disagree at one end, which may indicate a read error. The rearrangement links TRBV4-2 to TRBJ2-1; D possibly corresponds to TRBD2 (7 bases). Germline lookup yields CDR1 LGHNA and CDR2 YNFKEQ. The CDR3 sequence is 16 residues long. Written as DNA, the CDR3 is TGTGCCAGCAGCCAAACGACTAGCAGGAGGGACAATGAGCAGTTTTTC. It codes for CASSQTTSRRDNEQFF.

As concerns this clonotype: The junction departs from germline at one end; a sequencing error may be responsible. The CDR3, as DNA: TGTGCCAGCATTTTATCCGGGGTGGAGACCCTGTACTTC. Protein sequence: CASILSGVETLYF. V usage is TRBV12-3 or TRBV12-4 and J usage is TRBJ2-5, with a tentative D call TRBD2 (5 bases). The CDR3 has 13 amino acids.

The chain uses TRBV29-1 and TRBJ2-2; 13 bases agree with TRBD2. This CDR3 region has 15 residues. The V and J ends lost 7 bases and 8 bases, in that order; junction bases with no gene match: 10. Looked up from germline, CDR1 is SQVTM and CDR2 is ANQGSEA. CDR3 in amino acids: CSAARTSGRTGELFF. The CDR3, as DNA: TGCAGCGCGGCCCGGACTAGCGGGAGAACAGGGGAGCTGTTTTTT.

About this clonotype: One junction end disagrees with the germline gene, perhaps due to a read error. The CDR3 spells CASSLGLAGGEFF. CDR3 nucleotide sequence: TGCGCCAGCAGCTTGGGACTAGCGGGAGGGGAGTTTTTC. The chain recombines TRBV5-1 with TRBJ2-1; 14 bases line up with TRBD2. The CDR3 sequence is 13 residues long. The germline gives CDR1 SGHRS, CDR2 YFSETQ. Supplemented by reference TRBV5-1 and TRBJ2-1, the full variable domain reads KAGVTQTPRYLIKTRGQQVTLSCSPISGHRSVSWYQQTPGQGLQFLFEYFSETQRNKGNFPGRFSGRQFSNSRSEMNVSTLELGDSALYLCASSLGLAGGEFFGPGTRLTVL.

This clonotype was detected once. V usage is TRBV28 and J usage is TRBJ2-3, with 10 bases fitting TRBD2. The CDR3 runs to 16 residues. CDR1 is MDHEN and CDR2 is SYDVKM in the germline V gene. The CDR3 sequence: CVGLGGAGGSTDTQYF. CDR3 bases: TGTGTCGGCCTGGGAGGAGCGGGAGGGAGCACAGATACGCAGTATTTT.

The chain uses TRBV11-1 and TRBJ2-1; possible D gene TRBD2, 5 bases. The CDR3 is 16 residues long. The germline V gene has CDR1 SGHAT and CDR2 FQDESV (reference sequence). This CDR3 reads CTSSLVRGGLRDEQFF. The CDR3 DNA is TGTACAAGCAGCTTAGTGCGAGGAGGCTTACGCGATGAGCAGTTCTTC.

This clonotype was picked up many times. The chain has TRBV5-6 and TRBJ2-1; D call uncertain. The V gene's germline CDR1 is SGHDT and CDR2 YYEEEE. The V end was cut by 3 bases, the J end by 4 bases, with 11 bases between. This CDR3 region has 14 residues. CDR3 in amino acids: CASSYFSPYNEQFF. CDR3 sequence (DNA): TGTGCCAGCAGCTACTTTAGCCCTTACAATGAGCAGTTCTTC.

The chain carries TRBV12-3 or TRBV12-4 and TRBJ2-3; the D gene is possibly TRBD2 (6 bases). CDR3 length: 15 amino acids. CDR3 in amino acids: CVRSLDSGSGRAQYF. CDR3 nucleotides: TGTGTCAGGAGTTTAGATTCCGGCAGCGGGCGCGCGCAGTATTTT.

This clonotype appeared many times. This chain links TRBV6-5 with TRBJ2-5; 9 nucleotides match TRBD1. The junction had 4 bases not matched to a gene; V was cut back by 6 bases and J by 5 bases. This CDR3 is built from 13 residues. CDR1 is MNHEY and CDR2 is SVGAGI in the germline V gene. The CDR3 is CASSLGQGETQYF. Written as DNA, the CDR3 is TGTGCCAGCAGCCTAGGACAGGGGGAGACCCAGTACTTC.

As for this clonotype: Compared with germline, one end of the junction differs, possibly owing to a read error. The chain carries TRBV7-9 and TRBJ2-1; D gene uncertain. Germline-derived CDR1 and CDR2 are SEHNR and FQNEAQ (reference sequence). CDR3 length: 18 residues. In DNA, the CDR3 is TGTGCCAGTAGCTTAGCCCCACGGCTGCCGAACTCCTACAATGAGCAGTTCTTC. This gives the protein CASSLAPRLPNSYNEQFF.

This chain connects TRBV28 to TRBJ2-2; D perhaps matches TRBD2 (5 bases). In germline, CDR1 is MDHEN, CDR2 SYDVKM. The CDR3 consists of 15 residues. V was clipped by 6 bases and J by 8 bases, with 19 bases between them. The CDR3 protein is CASSHTGKDVGELFF. CDR3 DNA sequence: TGTGCCAGCAGCCACACCGGGAAGGATGTTGGGGAGCTGTTTTTT.

The count of this clonotype is one. This chain connects TRBV6-6 to TRBJ1-4; possibly TRBD1 for D (5 bases). The CDR3 is 14 amino acids. Trimming took 0 bases from V and 8 from J, leaving 10 bases between them. In germline, CDR1 is MNHNY, CDR2 SVGAGI (reference sequence). CDR3 amino acids: CASSYSTEREKLFF. CDR3 coding DNA: TGTGCCAGCAGTTACTCGACAGAAAGGGAAAAACTGTTTTTT.

As to this clonotype: One junction end does not reproduce the germline sequence, and a read error may be involved. V usage is TRBV4-3 and J usage is TRBJ2-6, with TRBD1 as a possible D gene (6 bases). The CDR3 is 16 amino acids. Germline CDR1 LGHNA, CDR2 YSLEER. CDR3 bases: TGCGCCAGCAGCCAAGCGGGACAATTCCGGGCCAACGTCCTGAGTTTC. As protein: CASSQAGQFRANVLSF.

For this clonotype: Relative to the germline gene, one junction end is altered; a read error may explain this. The chain recombines TRBV29-1 with TRBJ1-1, with D uncertain. The CDR3 has 12 amino acids. The germline V gene encodes CDR1 SQVTM and CDR2 ANQGSEA. This CDR3 reads CSVEGSGLGVFF. In nucleotides, the CDR3 is TGCAGCGTTGAAGGGAGTGGCCTGGGAGTTTTCTTC.

On this clonotype itself: Sequence at one end of the junction differs from germline and may be a read error. The V call is TRBV11-1, the J call TRBJ2-1; weak D call: TRBD2 (5 bases). In germline, CDR1 is SGHAT, CDR2 FQDESV (reference sequence). The CDR3 is 14 amino acids. CDR3: CASSLEDSYNEQSF. Here the CDR3 DNA reads TGCGCCAGTAGCTTAGAGGACTCCTACAATGAGCAGTCCTTC.

In regard to this clonotype: The junction departs from germline at one end; a sequencing error may be responsible. The chain recombines TRBV11-2 with TRBJ2-1; 7 nucleotides line up with TRBD2. Germline CDR1 reads SGHAT; CDR2 reads FQNNGV. The CDR3 extends over 16 amino acids. The CDR3 region is CASSLDQRLAGNEQSF. For the CDR3, the DNA is TGTGCCAGTAGCTTAGATCAGAGACTAGCTGGCAATGAGCAGTCCTTC. The variable domain in full, completed from reference TRBV11-2 and TRBJ2-1, reads EAGVAQSPRYKIIEKRQSVAFWCNPISGHATLYWYQQILGQGPKLLIQFQNNGVVDDSQLPKDRFSAERLKGVDSTLKIQPAKLEDSAVYLCASSLDQRLAGNEQSFGPGTRLTVL.

As concerns this clonotype: An end of the junction does not agree with germline; a read error may underlie this. The V and J genes are TRBV6-6 and TRBJ2-1; D may be TRBD1 or TRBD2 (6 bases each). The germline V gene has CDR1 MNHNY and CDR2 SVGAGI (reference sequence). The CDR3 is 13 residues long. The CDR3 loop reads CASSYVGGNEHFF. DNA of the CDR3: TGTGCCAGCAGTTACGTAGGGGGGAATGAGCACTTCTTC.

In regard to this clonotype: The conserved closing phenylalanine or tryptophan is absent in this CDR3, likely reflecting a read error. The rearrangement uses TRBV29-1 and TRBJ2-2; no clear D gene. This CDR3 is built from 12 residues. Germline loops: CDR1 SQVTM, CDR2 ANQGSEA. For the CDR3, the DNA is TGCAGAGGTACCCAAGGGTCCGGGGAGCTGTTTTAT. Translated, it gives CRGTQGSGELFY.

The chain combines TRBV5-6 with TRBJ1-1; D uncertain. CDR3 length: 17 amino acids. V dropped 0 bases and J dropped 2 bases, with 17 bases sitting between them. The V gene's germline CDR1 is SGHDT and CDR2 YYEEEE. CDR3 DNA sequence: TGTGCCAGCAGCTTGGTTGGCGTCACAGAGAGAAACACTGAAGCTTTCTTT. It encodes CASSLVGVTERNTEAFF.

This chain uses TRBV6-2 or TRBV6-3 with TRBJ1-1; TRBD1 might be the D (5 bases). This CDR3 has 14 amino acids. Germline loops: CDR1 MNHEY, CDR2 SVGEGT. V gave up 3 bases and J gave up 11 bases, with 19 bases separating them. CDR3 protein: CASSYSTGLTGAFF. For the CDR3, the DNA is TGTGCCAGCAGTTATTCCACAGGACTCACTGGTGCTTTCTTT.

Regarding this clonotype: The junction and the germline gene differ at one end; a read error may be behind it. This rearrangement joins TRBV6-1 to TRBJ1-5, with 8 bases identical to TRBD1. The CDR3 consists of 15 residues. CDR1 and CDR2 (germline): MNHNS, SASEGT. CDR3 coding DNA: TGTGCCACCAGTGATCCGGGACAGGAGAATCAGCCTCAGCATTTT. It codes for CATSDPGQENQPQHF.

A note on this clonotype: One junction end disagrees with the germline gene, perhaps due to a read error. The chain links TRBV4-2 to TRBJ2-1; D not certain. This CDR3 has 15 amino acids. Germline CDR1 LGHNA, CDR2 YNFKEQ. In nucleotides, the CDR3 is TGTACCAGCAGCCTTCTAACGAGTGGCCACAATGAGCAGTTCTTC. It translates to CTSSLLTSGHNEQFF.

Remarks on this clonotype: A read error may explain this, as a much larger clone is one base away. CDR3 residues: CASSLQGNTEAFF. The CDR3 coding sequence is TGTGCCAGCAGCTTACAGGGGAACACTGAAGCTTTCTTT. The V call is TRBV7-9, the J call TRBJ1-1, with D possibly TRBD1 on 5 matching bases. V was shortened by 2 bases and J by 1 base, with 5 bases between the two germline ends. The CDR3 is 13 amino acids. Germline-derived CDR1 and CDR2 are SEHNR and FQNEAQ (reference sequence).

The rearrangement joins TRBV12-3 or TRBV12-4 to TRBJ2-1; 8 bases agree with TRBD2. The V and J ends lost 9 bases and 3 bases, in that order; junction bases with no gene match: 10. This CDR3 spans 15 amino acids. The CDR3 DNA reads TGTGCCAGAGGTGTGGGACTAGTGGGCTACAATGAGCAGTTCTTC. Translation gives CARGVGLVGYNEQFF.

Remarks on this clonotype: In this CDR3 the conserved last residue, phenylalanine or tryptophan, is missing, so a read error is likely. The DNA is left out, because the CDR3 cannot be placed on it with certainty; the CDR3 is given as TCRdb lists it. V is TRBV29-1 and J is TRBJ2-2; the table's D call, TRBD2, was not checked against the DNA. Both ends counted, the CDR3 spans 15 residues. Germline V gene sequence: CDR1 SQVTM, CDR2 ANQGSEA. The CDR3 sequence: CSVGTSAANTGELLS.

In the case of this clonotype: In this CDR3 the conserved last residue, phenylalanine or tryptophan, is missing, so a read error is likely. The chain carries TRBV6-6 and TRBJ1-1; D is unresolved. Germline V CDR1 and CDR2: MNHNY, SVGAGI (reference sequence). The V and J ends lost 8 bases and 1 base respectively, with 14 bases between them. The CDR3 extends over 14 amino acids. The CDR3 nucleotides are TGTGCCAGCTCCGGGAACAGTAAGAACACTGAAGCTTTCCTT. Its protein product is CASSGNSKNTEAFL.

The CDR3: CTIRKGDWTANTGELFF. The CDR3 DNA sequence: TGTACCATCAGAAAAGGGGACTGGACGGCGAACACCGGGGAGCTGTTTTTT. V is TRBV11-2 and J is TRBJ2-2; the D gene is possibly TRBD2 (6 bases). CDR3 length equals 17 residues. CDR1 and CDR2 (germline): SGHAT, FQNNGV.

This clonotype was found many times. This CDR3 is CASSLGPQGVVKTQYF. CDR3 sequence (DNA): TGTGCCAGCAGTTTAGGTCCTCAGGGGGTAGTGAAGACCCAGTACTTC. The chain uses TRBV28 and TRBJ2-5; 7 bases are a match to TRBD1. V dropped 2 bases and J dropped 6; count of bases not matched to a gene: 12. Germline assignment: CDR1 MDHEN and CDR2 SYDVKM. The CDR3 extends over 16 amino acids.

Comments on this clonotype: This may come from a read error, since a much larger clone is one base off. This chain connects TRBV28 to TRBJ2-7; D is ambiguous. Per the germline V gene, CDR1 is MDHEN and CDR2 is SYDVKM. The CDR3 has 13 amino acids. V dropped 7 bases and J dropped 3 bases, with 13 bases sitting between them. The DNA of the CDR3 is TGTGCCAGCATCCAAGGCCATAACTACGAGCAGTACTTC. Encoded protein: CASIQGHNYEQYF.

Turning to this clonotype: An end of the junction does not agree with germline; a read error may underlie this. The V gene is TRBV29-1, the J gene TRBJ2-7; 9 nucleotides align to TRBD1. The CDR3 contains 15 residues. The V gene's germline CDR1 is SQVTM and CDR2 ANQGSEA. CDR3 region: CGVLIGTGPPYEHYF. DNA for the CDR3: TGCGGCGTCTTGATTGGGACAGGGCCCCCCTACGAGCACTACTTC.

This clonotype was seen more than once but under ten times. The chain employs TRBV30 and TRBJ2-3; a weak D match, TRBD1 (7 bases). The CDR3 is 14 residues long. Trimming left V 2 bases short and J 5 bases short, with 14 bases between. Looked up from germline, CDR1 is GTSNPN and CDR2 is SVGIG (reference sequence). The CDR3 nucleotides are TGTGCCTGGAGTACAGGGGACTTCATAGATACGCAGTATTTT. As protein: CAWSTGDFIDTQYF.

A word on this clonotype: Its ends do not fully match the called genes, so a read error is possible. The chain uses TRBV11-2 and TRBJ2-7, with D maybe TRBD2 (6 bases). CDR1 and CDR2 from the germline V gene are SGHAT and FQNNGV. The CDR3 is 15 residues long. CDR3 DNA sequence: TGTGCCTGCAGTTTAGCGGTCAGGGAGTTTTACGAGCAGTACTTC. This translates into CACSLAVREFYEQYF.